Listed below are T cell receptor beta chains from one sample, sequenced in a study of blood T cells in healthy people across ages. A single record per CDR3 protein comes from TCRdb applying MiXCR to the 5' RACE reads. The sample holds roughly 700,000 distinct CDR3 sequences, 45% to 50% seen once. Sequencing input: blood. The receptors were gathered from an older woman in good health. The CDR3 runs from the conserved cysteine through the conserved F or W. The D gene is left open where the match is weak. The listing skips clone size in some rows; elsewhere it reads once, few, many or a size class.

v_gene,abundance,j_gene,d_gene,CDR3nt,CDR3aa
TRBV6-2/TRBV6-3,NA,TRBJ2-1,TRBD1,TGTGCCAGCGGCAGGGGGCCTTACAATGAGCAGTTCTTC,CASGRGPYNEQFF
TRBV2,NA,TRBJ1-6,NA,TGTGCCAGCAGCGCCGGCGGGTTAGTTAATTCACCCCTCCACTTT,CASSAGGLVNSPLHF
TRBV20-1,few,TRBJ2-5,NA,TGCAGTGCTAGGTCGGGGTTTGAGACCCAGTACTTC,CSARSGFETQYF
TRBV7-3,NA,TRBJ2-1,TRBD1,TGTGCCAGCAGCGACAGACAGGGGGCGAGGAATGAGCAGTTCTTC,CASSDRQGARNEQFF
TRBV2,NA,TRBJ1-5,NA,TGTGCCAGCCAAGGGGACGGGAGCAATCAGCCCCAGCATTTT,CASQGDGSNQPQHF
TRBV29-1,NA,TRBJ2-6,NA,TGCAGCGCCGCCTCGCAGGGGTTCTCTGGGGCCAACGTCCTGACTTTC,CSAASQGFSGANVLTF
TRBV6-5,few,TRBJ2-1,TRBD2,TGTGCCAGCAGTTACACTTCCGGGACTAGCCTCCCCAATGAGCAGTTCTTC,CASSYTSGTSLPNEQFF
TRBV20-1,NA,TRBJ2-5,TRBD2,TGCAGTGCGCTCGGTTTAGCGGGTATCCAAGAGACCCAGTACTTC,CSALGLAGIQETQYF
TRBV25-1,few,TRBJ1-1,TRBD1,TGTGCCAGCAGTGCCCCGGGACAGTGGAATGAAGCTTTCTTT,CASSAPGQWNEAFF
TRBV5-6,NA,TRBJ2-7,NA,TGTGCCAGCAGCTTTTTGCCCTCCCCGACGGGCGAGCAGTACTTC,CASSFLPSPTGEQYF
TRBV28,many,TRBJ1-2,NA,TGTGCCAGCAGTTTATGGAACTATGGCTACACCTTC,CASSLWNYGYTF
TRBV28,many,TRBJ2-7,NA,TGTGCCAGCAGTTTAGCTAACTCCTACGAGCAGTACTTC,CASSLANSYEQYF
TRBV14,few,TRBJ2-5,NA,TGTGCCAGCAGCCAAGCCGGGTGGGGGACCCAGTACTTC,CASSQAGWGTQYF
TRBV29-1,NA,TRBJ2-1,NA,TGCAGCGTACCCGACAGTTTTTCCTACAATGAGCAGTTCTTC,CSVPDSFSYNEQFF
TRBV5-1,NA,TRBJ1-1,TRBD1,TGCGCCAGCAGGACAGGGGACAGAAACACTGAAGCTTTCTTT,CASRTGDRNTEAFF
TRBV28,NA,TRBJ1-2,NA,TGTGCCAGCAGCCCGACACAAACTAACTATGGCTACACCTTC,CASSPTQTNYGYTF
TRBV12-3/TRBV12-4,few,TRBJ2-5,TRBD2,TGTGCCAGCAAGGCGGGACTAGCTGGGGAGACCCAGTACTTC,CASKAGLAGETQYF
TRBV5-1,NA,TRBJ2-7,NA,TGCGCCGGCAGCCGAGGGGGGGGAGGAAGCTCCTACGAGCAGTACTTC,CAGSRGGGGSSYEQYF
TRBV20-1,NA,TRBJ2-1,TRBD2,TGCAGTGCTAGAGGGGGACTAGCGGGAGGCCCCGACTACAATGAGCAGTTCTTC,CSARGGLAGGPDYNEQFF
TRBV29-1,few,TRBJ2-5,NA,TGCAGCGTTGCCTCAGGGGAAGAGACCCGGTACTTC,CSVASGEETRYF
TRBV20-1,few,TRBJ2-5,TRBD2,TGCAGTGCTAGAAGGCTAGCGGGAGTAGGGGAGACCCAGTACTTC,CSARRLAGVGETQYF
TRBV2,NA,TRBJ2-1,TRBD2,TGTGCCAGCAGCATGGGAGCGGGAGCCCACAATGAGCAGTTCTTC,CASSMGAGAHNEQFF
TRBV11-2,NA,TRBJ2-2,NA,TGTGCCAGCAGAACGTACAAGGGAACCGGGGAGCTGTTTTTT,CASRTYKGTGELFF
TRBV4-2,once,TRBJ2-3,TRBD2,TGTGCCAGCAGCCCGGCCGGACTAGCGGCTAGCACAGATACGCAGTATTTT,CASSPAGLAASTDTQYF
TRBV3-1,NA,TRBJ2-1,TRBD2,TGTGCCAGCAGCCAAGATTGGACTAGCGGTAATTACAATGAGCAGTTCTTC,CASSQDWTSGNYNEQFF
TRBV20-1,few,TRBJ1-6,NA,TGCAGTGCTAGAGATGGCACTGGGGGTTCACCCCTCCACTTT,CSARDGTGGSPLHF
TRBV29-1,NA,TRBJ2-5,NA,TGCAACGTTGGGCCAGAGACCCAGTACTTC,CNVGPETQYF
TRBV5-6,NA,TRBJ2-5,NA,TGTGCCAGCAGCTTGGGGCTTGGAATGGCCCAGTACTTC,CASSLGLGMAQYF
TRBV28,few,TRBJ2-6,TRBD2,TGTGCCAGCAGTTTGACTAGCGGGAAGGATGGGGCCAACGTCCTGACTTTC,CASSLTSGKDGANVLTF
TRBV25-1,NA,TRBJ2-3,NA,TGTGCCAGCAGTGACGTGGTTGGGGGAGTGGTCGTCTCAGATACGCAGTATTTT,CASSDVVGGVVVSDTQYF
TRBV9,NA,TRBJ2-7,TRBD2,TGTGCCAGCAGCGTAGGGACTAGCGGGCACGACGAGCAGTACTTC,CASSVGTSGHDEQYF
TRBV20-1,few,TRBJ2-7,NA,TGCAGTGCTAGTATACGGTACCTACCGACCTACGAGCAGTACTTC,CSASIRYLPTYEQYF
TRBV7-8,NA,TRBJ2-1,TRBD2,TGTGCCAGCAGCCTAAGGGGTAGCGGGAGGCTAAATGAGCAGTTCTTC,CASSLRGSGRLNEQFF
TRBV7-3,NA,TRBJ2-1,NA,TGTGCCAGCAGCCTAGGAATCCACAATGAGCAGTTCTTC,CASSLGIHNEQFF
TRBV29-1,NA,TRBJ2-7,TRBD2,TGCAGCGTTGGGGGACTAGCTCTCTACGAGCAGTACTTC,CSVGGLALYEQYF